This T cell receptor beta chain emerged from a study of response to subunit inactivated influenza vaccine. The CDR3 is 15 amino acids. The V and J ends lost 4 bases and 3 bases respectively, with 17 bases between them. Germline-derived CDR1 and CDR2 are SQVTM and ANQGSEA. MiXCR, run by TCRdb on the RT-PCR reads, gives a single entry per CDR3 protein. The data hold roughly 550,000 distinct CDR3 sequences, with under 30% observed a single time. These data are also associated with another study on T cells expressing NK-cell markers. That work states: Researchers built TCR beta cDNA using 5'RACE template switching with UMIs. Sorted CD3+CD56-NKG2C+, CD3+CD56+NKG2C+ and CD3+CD56+NKG2C- T cells supplied the TCR beta repertoires. Out of eight donors sequenced, seven tested HCMV-seropositive and the remaining one seronegative. In about 6 donors, dominant CD3+CD56+NKG2C+ clones formed roughly 1.0-7.5% of CD8+ cells. Where several donors were concerned, these clonotypes also led the CD3+CD56-NKG2C+ fraction.

This chain joins TRBV29-1 and TRBJ2-3; TRBD2 is a possible D gene (5 bases). Sequencing used CD4+ T cells sorted from PBMCs, obtained approximately 12 days after vaccination. The sequence was obtained from a man in his fifties who received an inactivated influenza vaccine. The CDR3 sequence is CSVGGRGIGTDTQYF. CDR3 DNA sequence: TGCAGCGTTGGAGGCCGGGGAATTGGGACAGATACGCAGTATTTT.